This T cell receptor (beta chain) comes out of a study of blood T cell repertoires in COVID-19. Per the germline V gene, CDR1 is KGHDR and CDR2 is SFDVKD. The V and J ends lost 3 bases and 7 bases respectively, with 11 bases between them. This CDR3 comprises 13 residues. This table comes from immunoSEQ multiplex PCR, and its TCRdb copy is limited to in-frame clones, with some not included. The sample has over 110,000 clones; approximately 88% are singletons. This clone was found a few times. J is TRBJ1-2 and V is TRBV24-1, with D perhaps matching TRBD1 (6 bases). The material sequenced was peripheral blood. The sequence came from a woman in her 50s with acute or convalescent COVID-19. CDR3 sequence (DNA): TGTGCCACCAGTGATAACCAACAGGGTGGCTACACCTTC. This gives the protein CATSDNQQGGYTF.